One T cell receptor beta chain is described in this entry. This record belongs to a study of monozygotic twins with inflammatory bowel disease. CDR1 SEHNR and CDR2 FQNEAQ come from the germline V gene (reference sequence). The CDR3 is 16 residues long. TCRdb re-called the 5' RACE reads and catalogs CDR3 proteins one per entry, DNA excluded. The table for this sample gives 400,000 or so distinct CDR3 sequences. The rearrangement joins TRBV7-9 to TRBJ2-1; the TCRdb call, TRBD2, lacks DNA for checking. The clonotype comes from a human donor with ulcerative colitis or Crohn's disease, or a healthy co-twin of an affected twin (not recorded which). Input material: blood. This CDR3 is CASSASSGGRYNEQFF.